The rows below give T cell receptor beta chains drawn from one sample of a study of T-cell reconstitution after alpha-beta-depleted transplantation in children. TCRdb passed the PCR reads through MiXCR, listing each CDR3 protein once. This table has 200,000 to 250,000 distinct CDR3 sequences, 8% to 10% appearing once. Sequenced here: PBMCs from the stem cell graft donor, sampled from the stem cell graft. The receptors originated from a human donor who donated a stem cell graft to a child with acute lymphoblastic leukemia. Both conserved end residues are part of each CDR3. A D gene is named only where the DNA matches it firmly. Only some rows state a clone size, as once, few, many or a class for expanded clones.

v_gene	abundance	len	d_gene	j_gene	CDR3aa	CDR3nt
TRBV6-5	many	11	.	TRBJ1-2	CASSEGYGYTF	TGTGCCAGCAGCGAAGGGTATGGCTACACCTTC
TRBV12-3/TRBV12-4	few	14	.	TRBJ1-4	CASSLGSTNEKLFF	TGTGCCAGCAGTTTGGGATCAACTAATGAAAAACTGTTTTTT
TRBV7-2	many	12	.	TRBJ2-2	CASSTYTGELFF	TGTGCCAGCAGCACTTACACCGGGGAGCTGTTTTTT
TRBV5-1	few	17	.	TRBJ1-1	CASSVGALGAGNTEAFF	TGCGCCAGCAGCGTGGGGGCTCTTGGGGCGGGGAACACTGAAGCTTTCTTT
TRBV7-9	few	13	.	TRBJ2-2	CASSQYTTGELFF	TGTGCCAGCAGCCAGTACACCACCGGGGAGCTGTTTTTT
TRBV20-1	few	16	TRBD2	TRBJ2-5	CSASRTSGGAQETQYF	TGCAGTGCTTCTCGGACTAGCGGGGGGGCCCAAGAGACCCAGTACTTC
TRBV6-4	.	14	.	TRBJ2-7	CASSEYGGGYEQYF	TGTGCCAGCAGTGAATACGGGGGAGGTTACGAGCAGTACTTC
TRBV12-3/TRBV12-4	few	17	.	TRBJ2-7	CASSLIGGLGNSYEQYF	TGTGCCAGCAGTTTAATTGGTGGGCTCGGCAACTCCTACGAGCAGTACTTC
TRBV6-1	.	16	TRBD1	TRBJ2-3	CASSAWQQGPTDTQYF	TGTGCCAGCAGTGCCTGGCAACAGGGGCCTACAGATACGCAGTATTTT
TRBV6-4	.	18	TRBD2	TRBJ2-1	CASSALPSGGSSYNEQFF	TGTGCCAGCAGTGCACTACCGAGCGGGGGTAGCTCCTACAATGAGCAGTTCTTC
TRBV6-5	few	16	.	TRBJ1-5	CASSYSAGERNQPQHF	TGTGCCAGCAGTTACTCGGCAGGAGAAAGGAATCAGCCCCAGCATTTT
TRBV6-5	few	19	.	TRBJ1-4	CASSYSSGFVMGSNEKLFF	TGTGCCAGCAGTTACTCGTCCGGGTTCGTGATGGGGTCAAATGAAAAACTGTTTTTT
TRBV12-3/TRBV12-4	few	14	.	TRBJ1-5	CASSPSGDLQPQHF	TGTGCCAGCAGTCCTTCAGGGGACCTCCAGCCCCAGCATTTT
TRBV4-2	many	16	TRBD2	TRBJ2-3	CASSQLSGGEADTQYF	TGTGCCAGCAGCCAACTTAGCGGGGGGGAAGCAGATACGCAGTATTTT
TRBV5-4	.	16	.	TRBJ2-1	CASSPRGQSSYNEQFF	TGTGCCAGCAGCCCCCGAGGCCAGAGCTCCTACAATGAGCAGTTCTTC
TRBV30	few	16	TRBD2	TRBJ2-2	CACAPRTSGYTGELFF	TGTGCCTGCGCGCCTAGGACTAGCGGGTACACCGGGGAGCTGTTTTTT
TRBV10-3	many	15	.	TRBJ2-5	CAISDSTGTQETQYF	TGTGCCATCAGTGATTCGACAGGTACCCAAGAGACCCAGTACTTC
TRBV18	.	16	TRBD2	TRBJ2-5	CASSPELAGGQETQYF	TGTGCCAGCTCACCTGAACTAGCGGGGGGTCAAGAGACCCAGTACTTC
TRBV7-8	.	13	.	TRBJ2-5	CASGGSGQETQYF	TGTGCCAGCGGGGGGTCCGGTCAAGAGACCCAGTACTTC
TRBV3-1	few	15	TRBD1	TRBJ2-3	CASRRGTGRENTQYF	TGTGCCAGCAGACGGGGGACAGGGAGGGAGAATACGCAGTATTTT
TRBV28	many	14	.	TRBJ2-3	CASSSHGGTDTQYF	TGTGCCAGCTCTTCACATGGGGGGACAGATACGCAGTATTTT
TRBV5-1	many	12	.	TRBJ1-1	CASSSTGTEAFF	TGCGCCAGCAGTTCCACAGGCACTGAAGCTTTCTTT
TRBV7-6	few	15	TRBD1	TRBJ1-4	CASSPQRGRNEKLFF	TGTGCCAGCAGCCCTCAGAGGGGGCGAAATGAAAAACTGTTTTTT
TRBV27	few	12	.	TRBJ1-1	CASMQGNTEAFF	TGTGCCAGCATGCAGGGGAACACTGAAGCTTTCTTT
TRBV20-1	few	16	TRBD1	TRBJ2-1	CSARSFRDRGSNEQFF	TGCAGTGCTAGGTCATTTCGGGACAGGGGTTCCAATGAGCAGTTCTTC
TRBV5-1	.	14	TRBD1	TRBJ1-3	CASSSQGAGNTIYF	TGCGCCAGCAGCTCGCAGGGGGCAGGAAACACCATATATTTT
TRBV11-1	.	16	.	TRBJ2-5	CASSLGRGAQQETQYF	TGTGCCAGCAGCCTCGGACGGGGAGCGCAACAAGAGACCCAGTACTTC
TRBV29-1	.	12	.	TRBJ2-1	CSVLSSYNEQFF	TGCAGCGTTCTTAGCTCCTACAATGAGCAGTTCTTC
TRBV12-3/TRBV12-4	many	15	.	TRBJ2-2	CASSHADRLPGELFF	TGTGCCAGCAGTCATGCGGACCGCCTTCCCGGGGAGCTGTTTTTT
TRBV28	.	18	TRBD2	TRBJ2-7	CASSSLADPTHPSGEQYF	TGTGCCAGCAGTTCCCTAGCGGACCCTACCCACCCCTCGGGCGAGCAGTACTTC
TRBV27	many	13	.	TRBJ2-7	CASSPTESYEQYF	TGTGCCAGCAGCCCAACTGAGTCCTACGAGCAGTACTTC
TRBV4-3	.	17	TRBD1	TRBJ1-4	CASSQGPGQGASAKLFF	TGCGCCAGCAGCCAAGGACCGGGACAGGGGGCGAGTGCGAAACTGTTTTTT
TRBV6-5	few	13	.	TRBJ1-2	CASIRGINYGYTF	TGTGCCAGCATAAGGGGAATAAACTATGGCTACACCTTC
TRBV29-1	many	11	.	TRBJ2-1	CSVEAGPEQFF	TGCAGCGTTGAAGCGGGACCTGAGCAGTTCTTC
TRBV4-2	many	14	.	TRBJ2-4	CASSQEGSVDIQYF	TGTGCCAGCAGCCAAGAAGGAAGCGTTGACATTCAGTACTTC
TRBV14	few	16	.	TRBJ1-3	CASSQSRRVSGNTIYF	TGTGCCAGCAGCCAATCGAGACGAGTCTCTGGAAACACCATATATTTT
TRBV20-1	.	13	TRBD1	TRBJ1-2	CRGTGVTNYGYTF	TGCAGAGGGACAGGGGTCACCAACTATGGCTACACCTTC
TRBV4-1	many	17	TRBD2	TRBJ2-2	CASSQGSAGGPSGELFF	TGCGCCAGCAGCCAAGGATCAGCGGGGGGGCCATCCGGGGAGCTGTTTTTT
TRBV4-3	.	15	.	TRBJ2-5	CASSPSHNSQETQYF	TGCGCCAGCAGCCCCTCCCATAACAGTCAAGAGACCCAGTACTTC
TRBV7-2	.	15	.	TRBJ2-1	CASSLSTGLSNEQFF	TGTGCCAGCAGCTTATCCACAGGGTTGAGCAATGAGCAGTTCTTC
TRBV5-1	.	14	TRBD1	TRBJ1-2	CASSPVGQGLDYTF	TGCGCCAGCAGCCCAGTGGGACAGGGATTAGACTACACCTTC
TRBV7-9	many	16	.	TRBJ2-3	CASSPLKGIFEDTQYF	TGTGCCAGCAGCCCCCTTAAGGGGATATTTGAAGATACGCAGTATTTT
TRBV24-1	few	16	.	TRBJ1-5	CATSDAGTTSNQPQHF	TGTGCCACCAGTGACGCCGGGACAACTAGCAATCAGCCCCAGCATTTT
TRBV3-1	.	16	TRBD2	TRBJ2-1	CASSPRLAGADNEQFF	TGTGCCAGCAGCCCCAGACTAGCGGGAGCCGACAATGAGCAGTTCTTC
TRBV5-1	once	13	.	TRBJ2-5	CASTLDLGETQYF	TGCGCCAGCACTCTGGACCTGGGGGAGACCCAGTACTTC
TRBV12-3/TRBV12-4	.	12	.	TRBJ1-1	CASRPDGTEAFF	TGTGCCAGCAGACCAGACGGCACTGAAGCTTTCTTT
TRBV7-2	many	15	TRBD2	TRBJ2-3	CAKGLAGGSTDTQYF	TGTGCCAAAGGACTAGCGGGAGGGAGCACAGATACGCAGTATTTT
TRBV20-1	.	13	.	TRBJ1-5	CSAREEWDQPQHF	TGCAGTGCTAGAGAGGAATGGGATCAGCCCCAGCATTTT
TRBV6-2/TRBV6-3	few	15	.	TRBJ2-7	CASSKRSDRSGEQYF	TGTGCCAGCAGTAAGAGGAGCGATAGAAGTGGCGAGCAGTACTTC
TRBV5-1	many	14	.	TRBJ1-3	CASSSPSAGNTIYF	TGCGCCAGCAGCTCGCCTTCAGCTGGAAACACCATATATTTT